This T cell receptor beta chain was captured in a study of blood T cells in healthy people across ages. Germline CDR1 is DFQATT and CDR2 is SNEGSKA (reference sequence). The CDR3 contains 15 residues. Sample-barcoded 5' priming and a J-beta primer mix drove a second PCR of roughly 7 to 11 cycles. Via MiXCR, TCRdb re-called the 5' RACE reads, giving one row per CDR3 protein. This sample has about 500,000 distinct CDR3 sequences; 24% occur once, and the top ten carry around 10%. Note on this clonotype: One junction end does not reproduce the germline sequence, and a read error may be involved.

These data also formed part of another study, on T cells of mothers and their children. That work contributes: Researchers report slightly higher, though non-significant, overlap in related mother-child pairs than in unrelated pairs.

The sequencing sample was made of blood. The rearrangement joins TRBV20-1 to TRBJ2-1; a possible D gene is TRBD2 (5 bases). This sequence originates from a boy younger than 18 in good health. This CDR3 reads CSARGRMSSHNEQFF. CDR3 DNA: TGCAGTGCGCGAGGGCGGATGAGCTCCCACAATGAGCAGTTCTTC.